These 4 T cell receptor beta chains were all obtained from the same sample, sequenced in a study of spatial heterogeneity in lung cancer. Study observations and caveats: The number of expanded tumor alpha and beta chains correlated with mutation number.

Their antigens are not known. The time point is: sample taken at primary tumor resection. TCRdb re-analysed the 5' RACE reads in MiXCR, keeping a single row per CDR3 protein. Of 650 to 950 distinct CDR3 sequences listed, about a tenth are singletons. Sequences were derived from lung tumor tissue, sampled at surgery. These receptors all stem from a male donor with early-stage non-small cell lung cancer.

Sample share makes this clonotype medium-sized (0.01 to 0.1%). This beta chain is a stray read from a library made for alpha chains; its abundance is not meaningful. The rearrangement joins TRBV19 to TRBJ1-1, with D possibly being TRBD1 (5 bases). The CDR3 contains 13 residues. V shed 7 bases and J shed 5 bases, with 14 bases lying between them. Looked up from germline, CDR1 is LNHDA and CDR2 is SQIVND (reference sequence). DNA of the CDR3: TGTGCCAGTAAGGGGATTGGGAAGACTGAAGCTTTCTTT. It specifies CASKGIGKTEAFF.

This clonotype showed up just once. This beta chain came through as a stray read in a library set up for alpha chains, and its size says little. V gene TRBV24-1 combines with J gene TRBJ2-1; D is uncertain. The CDR3 runs 14 residues. V gave up 5 bases and J gave up 2 bases, with 9 bases separating them. CDR1 and CDR2 from the germline V gene are KGHDR and SFDVKD. CDR3 DNA: TGTGCCACCAGTGCAGCCGCAACCTACAATGAGCAGTTCTTC. Translated, it gives CATSAAATYNEQFF.

In its sample, this clonotype is large. In a library made to pick up alpha chains, this beta chain is a stray read with a size that means little. The genes are TRBV10-2 and TRBJ2-3; 8 nucleotides match TRBD2. From germline, CDR1 is WSHSY and CDR2 SAAADI. V lost 0 bases to trimming and J lost 1 base; unmatched junction nucleotides: 3. This CDR3 has 16 amino acids. CDR3 sequence reads: CASSESTSGGTDTQYF. CDR3 DNA: TGCGCCAGCAGTGAGTCTACTAGCGGAGGCACAGATACGCAGTATTTT.

Relative to its sample, this clonotype is medium-sized. Little can be read into the size of this beta chain, an off-target read in a library designed for alpha chains. This chain uses TRBV5-6 with TRBJ2-1; D may match TRBD1 or TRBD2 (6 bases each). Trimming cost V 3 bases and J 6 bases, with 13 bases left between them. CDR1 and CDR2 from the germline V gene are SGHDT and YYEEEE. CDR3 length: 14 residues. Here the CDR3 reads CASSWAEGGNEQFF. The DNA for the CDR3 is TGTGCCAGCAGCTGGGCGGAGGGGGGCAATGAGCAGTTCTTC.